The clone carrying this T cell receptor beta chain was observed a handful of times. What it binds is not known. The source of the sample is a study of blood T cells in healthy people across ages. Whole-study findings and limits: Long-lived donors had more naive CD4+ cells and higher diversity than aged donors.

The use of a sample-barcoded 5' primer and a J-beta primer mix characterized a second PCR of 7 to 11 cycles. TCRdb independently ran MiXCR on the 5' RACE reads; one entry per CDR3 protein. The sample contains approximately 600,000 distinct CDR3 sequences, roughly 50% of which appear only once. This CDR3 comprises 14 residues. Germline values: CDR1 DFQATT, CDR2 SNEGSKA (reference sequence). V dropped 3 bases and J dropped 2 bases, with 11 bases sitting between them. The sequencing sample was made of blood. V and J are TRBV20-1 and TRBJ2-1; possibly TRBD1 for D (6 bases). The TCR sequence derives from a man between 60 and 75 years old in good health. The CDR3 here is CSASLTGPYNEQFF. CDR3 in DNA: TGCAGTGCTAGTCTGACAGGACCCTACAATGAGCAGTTCTTC.